One and the same sample provided the 15 T cell receptor beta chains below, sequenced in a study of blood T cell repertoires in COVID-19. Here immunoSEQ multiplex PCR was the method, and the copy in TCRdb shows in-frame clones only, minus some. Of roughly 140,000 clones listed, roughly 89% were seen once; the top ten hold 5% to 7%. Sequenced material: PBMCs or T cells enriched from blood (not recorded which). Receptors were obtained from a woman between 50 and 59 years old who had been exposed to COVID-19.

The chain combines TRBV5-1 with TRBJ1-2; possible D gene TRBD1, 6 bases. CDR3 length: 17 amino acids. Looked up from germline, CDR1 is SGHRS and CDR2 is YFSETQ. V was pared by 4 bases and J by 4 bases, with 23 bases between. The CDR3 DNA follows: TGCGCCAGCAGCGTTGGACAGCCCGGGCAGGTAGTCTATGGCTACACCTTC. This translates into CASSVGQPGQVVYGYTF.

The chain has TRBV9 and TRBJ2-2, with D perhaps TRBD2 (5 bases). V gave up 2 bases and J gave up 7 bases, with 12 bases separating them. The CDR3 is 14 residues long. Germline-derived CDR1 and CDR2 are SGDLS and YYNGEE. The CDR3 sequence: CASSVGLRDGELFF. CDR3 in DNA: TGTGCCAGCAGCGTTGGCTTACGGGACGGGGAGCTGTTTTTT.

This clone was seen only once. The chain is built from TRBV19 and TRBJ2-5, with D tentatively TRBD1 (5 bases). CDR3 length: 11 amino acids. From germline, CDR1 is LNHDA and CDR2 SQIVND (reference sequence). V was pared by 6 bases and J by 4 bases, with 6 bases between. The CDR3 DNA reads TGTGCCAGTAGGCAGGGAGAGACCCAGTACTTC. Its translation: CASRQGETQYF.

The chain links TRBV7-6 to TRBJ2-2; TRBD2 agrees at 11 bases. The germline CDR1 and CDR2 sequences are SGHVS and FNYEAQ. V shed 7 bases and J 5 bases; nucleotides not matched to a gene: 9. The CDR3 has 16 residues. CDR3 amino acids: CASTPGLAEPTGELFF. CDR3 nucleotide sequence: TGTGCCAGCACTCCGGGACTAGCGGAGCCTACCGGGGAGCTGTTTTTT.

This clone was counted once. V gene TRBV6-2 or TRBV6-3 combines with J gene TRBJ2-7, with 8 nucleotides matching TRBD2. CDR3 length: 16 residues. V dropped 4 bases and J dropped 2; count of bases not matched to a gene: 10. Germline CDR1 MNHEY, CDR2 SVGEGT. The CDR3 here is CASSSTGGSGAYEQYF. The CDR3 bases are TGTGCCAGCAGTTCCACGGGGGGGTCAGGGGCCTACGAGCAGTACTTC.

The chain combines TRBV6-5 with TRBJ1-2, with TRBD1 matching over 8 bases. Trimming at V came to 2 bases and at J to 7 bases, leaving 3 bases not matched to a gene. Germline CDR1 and CDR2: MNHEY and SVGAGI. CDR3 size: 13 residues. The CDR3 spells CASSYRTGSGYTF. CDR3 coding DNA: TGTGCCAGCAGTTACCGGACAGGGAGTGGCTACACCTTC.

This clone was picked up one time. V usage is TRBV29-1 and J usage is TRBJ2-7, with D tentatively TRBD2 (6 bases). V was pared by 6 bases and J by 0 bases, with 12 bases between. The CDR3 sequence is 13 residues long. Looked up from germline, CDR1 is SQVTM and CDR2 is ANQGSEA. CDR3 sequence: CSVRGSPSYEQYF. CDR3 DNA sequence: TGCAGCGTGCGGGGATCCCCCTCCTACGAGCAGTACTTC.

This chain uses TRBV10-3 with TRBJ2-3, with TRBD1 matching 7 bases. Germline V lookup: CDR1 ENHRY, CDR2 SYGVKD. With V trimmed by 6 bases and J by 4 bases, 7 bases remained unmatched. This CDR3 contains 14 residues. In DNA, the CDR3 is TGTGCCATCAGGGGACAGCTGGGGCCAGATACGCAGTATTTT. It codes for CAIRGQLGPDTQYF.

The chain links TRBV6-1 to TRBJ2-4, with a tentative D call TRBD2 (5 bases). Per germline, CDR1 MNHNS and CDR2 SASEGT. The ends were cut back, 2 bases at V and 3 bases at J, with 17 bases in the middle. The CDR3 consists of 17 residues. CDR3 in DNA: TGTGCCAGCAGTGAATGGGCGAGGGAAACGATCAAAAACATTCAGTACTTC. Protein sequence: CASSEWARETIKNIQYF.

This chain joins TRBV3-1 (or the pseudogene TRBV3-2) and TRBJ1-5, with a weak D call TRBD1 (6 bases). The V gene's germline CDR1 is LGHDT and CDR2 YNNKEL (reference sequence). Trimming took off 1 base at V and 8 bases at J, with 15 bases between the two ends. The CDR3 sequence is 15 residues long. The CDR3 nucleotides are TGTGCCAGCAGCCAAGGGAGGGGGGGAGAAAAGCCCCAGCATTTT. This gives the protein CASSQGRGGEKPQHF.

The rearrangement links TRBV6-5 to TRBJ2-5, with D perhaps TRBD1 (6 bases). This CDR3 has 15 amino acids. Germline CDR1 and CDR2: MNHEY and SVGAGI. Trimming left V 6 bases short and J 5 bases short, with 19 bases between. CDR3 in amino acids: CASRGVGFQGETQYF. The DNA for the CDR3 is TGTGCCAGCAGGGGCGTCGGTTTCCAGGGGGAGACCCAGTACTTC.

The chain links TRBV27 to TRBJ2-7; D is perhaps TRBD2 (5 bases). The CDR3 loop spans 14 amino acids. Trimming cost V 0 bases and J 3 bases, with 9 bases left between them. Germline V gene lookup returns CDR1 MNHEY and CDR2 SMNVEV (reference sequence). The CDR3: CASSLSRAGYEQYF. The CDR3 DNA is TGTGCCAGCAGTTTATCGAGGGCGGGCTACGAGCAGTACTTC.

The chain is built from TRBV2 and TRBJ1-1; D is unresolved. Germline-derived CDR1 and CDR2 are SNHLY and FYNNEI. Trimming took 4 bases from V and 1 from J, leaving 10 bases between them. CDR3 length: 14 amino acids. CDR3 DNA: TGTGCCAGCAGTGTGCGGGCAGAGAACACTGAAGCTTTCTTT. Amino acids: CASSVRAENTEAFF.

V and J are TRBV4-3 and TRBJ1-4; perhaps TRBD1 as D (5 bases). Trimming stripped 4 bases from V and 3 bases from J, with 6 bases between. From germline, CDR1 is LGHNA and CDR2 YSLEER. The CDR3 loop spans 13 amino acids. CDR3 protein: CASSRGANEKLFF. CDR3 nucleotides: TGCGCCAGCAGCCGGGGGGCTAATGAAAAACTGTTTTTT.

CDR3 residues: CATSRDGHHYNSPLHF. The CDR3 nucleotides read TGTGCCACCAGCAGAGATGGACACCACTATAATTCACCCCTCCACTTT. This rearrangement joins TRBV15 to TRBJ1-6; TRBD1 might be the D (5 bases). The CDR3 spans 16 residues. V was pared by 0 bases and J by 3 bases, with 9 bases between. CDR1 is LNHNV and CDR2 is YYDKDF in the germline V gene (reference sequence). The variable domain in full, completed from reference TRBV15 and TRBJ1-6, reads DAMVIQNPRYQVTQFGKPVTLSCSQTLNHNVMYWYQQKSSQAPKLLFHYYDKDFNNEADTPDNFQSRRPNTSFCFLDIRSPGLGDTAMYLCATSRDGHHYNSPLHFGNGTRLTVT.